The next 18 T cell receptor beta chains were all read from a single sample in a study of blood T cell repertoires in COVID-19. The method was immunoSEQ multiplex PCR; TCRdb's version includes in-frame clones alone and lacks a portion of them. The sample has 150,000 or so clones; approximately 82% are singletons. The sample comprised peripheral blood. The origin of the receptors is a human donor with acute or convalescent COVID-19. The donor label of this sample is uncertain.

The V and J genes are TRBV5-1 and TRBJ1-4; 11 bases align to TRBD1. Germline assignment: CDR1 SGHRS and CDR2 YFSETQ. The CDR3 spans 17 residues. V gave up 4 bases and J gave up 4 bases; unmatched junction bases: 9. The CDR3 region has the DNA TGCGCCAGCAGCCGGACAGGGGGCTTTGGGAGTAATGAAAAACTGTTTTTT. Translating it yields CASSRTGGFGSNEKLFF.

The rearrangement links TRBV2 to TRBJ1-2; D is undetermined. Trimming shortened V by 2 bases and J by 8 bases, and 9 bases separated the two germline ends. Germline CDR1 reads SNHLY; CDR2 reads FYNNEI. The CDR3 is made up of 12 amino acids. In DNA form, the CDR3 reads TGTGCCAGCAGTGAATCTTTCCAGGGCTACACCTTC. Translated: CASSESFQGYTF.

V gene TRBV6-2 or TRBV6-3 combines with J gene TRBJ2-7; 12 nucleotides line up with TRBD2. The germline V gene encodes CDR1 MNHEY and CDR2 SVGEGT. The CDR3 spans 19 residues. Trimming removed 2 bases from V and 4 bases from J; junction bases left unmatched: 15. The CDR3, as DNA: TGTGCCAGCAGTTACCCGTCCTTGGCTAGCGGGGGGGCGACTTACGAGCAGTACTTC. It codes for CASSYPSLASGGATYEQYF.

The V call is TRBV20-1, the J call TRBJ2-7, with 7 bases matching TRBD1. Germline loops: CDR1 DFQATT, CDR2 SNEGSKA (reference sequence). The CDR3 covers 11 residues. The ends lost 4 bases at V and 7 bases at J; junction bases unmatched: 4. The CDR3 reads CSAKGTEEQYF. CDR3 coding DNA: TGCAGTGCTAAAGGGACAGAAGAGCAGTACTTC.

V usage is TRBV6-8 and J usage is TRBJ1-4, with TRBD1 matching over 8 bases. The CDR3 is 15 amino acids. V was pared by 5 bases and J by 4 bases, with 6 bases of the junction left unmatched. The V gene's germline CDR1 is MNHGY and CDR2 SAAAGT. In DNA form, the CDR3 reads TGTGCCAGCAGTCCCACGGGACAGGTTAATGAAAAACTGTTTTTT. Its translation is CASSPTGQVNEKLFF.

The chain links TRBV7-8 to TRBJ2-5; D may be TRBD1 (6 bases). Germline V gives CDR1 SGHVS, CDR2 FQNEAQ. The CDR3 has 13 residues. V shed 5 bases and J shed 5 bases, with 12 bases lying between them. CDR3 DNA: TGTGCCAGCAGCACAGGGCTTCGGGAGACCCAGTACTTC. It codes for CASSTGLRETQYF.

J is TRBJ1-5 and V is TRBV19; TRBD1 agrees at 8 bases. Germline V gene lookup returns CDR1 LNHDA and CDR2 SQIVND (reference sequence). V dropped 8 bases and J dropped 2; count of bases not matched to a gene: 8. The CDR3 is made up of 15 amino acids. CDR3 in amino acids: CASAAGGAGNQPQHF. The CDR3 DNA is TGTGCCAGTGCTGCAGGGGGCGCGGGCAATCAGCCCCAGCATTTT.

The rearrangement joins TRBV5-6 to TRBJ2-7; D is possibly TRBD1 (7 bases). Germline values: CDR1 SGHDT, CDR2 YYEEEE. This CDR3 has 16 residues. Trimming took off 3 bases at V and 0 bases at J, with 16 bases between the two ends. For the CDR3, the DNA is TGTGCCAGCAGCTGGGAGGTGACAGGGATCTCCTACGAGCAGTACTTC. It specifies CASSWEVTGISYEQYF.

V is TRBV2 and J is TRBJ2-1; D is possibly TRBD1 (5 bases). V shed 8 bases and J shed 6 bases, with 14 bases lying between them. Germline assignment: CDR1 SNHLY and CDR2 FYNNEI. There are 13 residues in the CDR3. The DNA for the CDR3 is TGTGCCAGCGTCCGATCAGGGTCCAATGAGCAGTTCTTC. Amino acid sequence: CASVRSGSNEQFF.

The V and J genes are TRBV20-1 and TRBJ1-1; TRBD1 is a possible D gene (5 bases). Germline CDR1 and CDR2: DFQATT and SNEGSKA (reference sequence). The CDR3 runs to 11 residues. The V end was cut by 5 bases, the J end by 5 bases, with 9 bases between. The CDR3 bases are TGCAGTGCTCCAGGGAGGACTGAAGCTTTCTTT. Amino acid sequence: CSAPGRTEAFF.

The gene calls are TRBV5-1 and TRBJ2-1; 9 nucleotides agree with TRBD1. Germline CDR1 SGHRS, CDR2 YFSETQ. After removal of 2 bases from V and 1 base from J, the junction contained 4 bases not matched to a gene. The CDR3 is 16 residues long. CDR3 protein: CASSFTTGGSYNEQFF. CDR3 DNA sequence: TGCGCCAGCAGCTTCACGACAGGGGGTTCCTACAATGAGCAGTTCTTC.

This clone was detected a few times. The chain recombines TRBV19 with TRBJ2-5; 7 positions match TRBD2. In germline, CDR1 is LNHDA, CDR2 SQIVND (reference sequence). The CDR3 is 15 amino acids. The trim removed 3 bases at V and 5 bases at J, leaving 9 bases unmatched. CDR3 sequence: CASSIARRGGETQYF. In DNA form, the CDR3 reads TGTGCCAGTAGTATTGCCCGGCGGGGAGGGGAGACCCAGTACTTC.

The rearrangement joins TRBV2 to TRBJ1-4, with a tentative D call TRBD1 (5 bases). Deletions cut 6 bases from V and 5 bases from J, with 19 bases between. Per germline, CDR1 SNHLY and CDR2 FYNNEI. The CDR3 spans 16 residues. The DNA for the CDR3 is TGTGCCAGCAGCCCGACACTCAGGGACTCCAATGAAAAACTGTTTTTT. Its protein product is CASSPTLRDSNEKLFF.

V gene TRBV19 combines with J gene TRBJ1-5; a possible D gene is TRBD1 (6 bases). Germline lookup yields CDR1 LNHDA and CDR2 SQIVND (reference sequence). CDR3 length equals 17 residues. Trimming stripped 5 bases from V and 0 bases from J, with 17 bases between. CDR3 nucleotides: TGTGCCAGTAGTCCACCCCATCAGGGGTATAGCAATCAGCCCCAGCATTTT. Translating gives CASSPPHQGYSNQPQHF. Based on the CDR3 plus reference TRBV19 and TRBJ1-5, the full variable domain is DGGITQSPKYLFRKEGQNVTLSCEQNLNHDAMYWYRQDPGQGLRLIYYSQIVNDFQKGDIAEGYSVSREKKESFPLTVTSAQKNPTAFYLCASSPPHQGYSNQPQHFGDGTRLSIL.

V is TRBV19 and J is TRBJ1-3, with D unresolved. V lost 7 bases and J 4 bases, leaving 17 bases between the germline ends. The germline V gene has CDR1 LNHDA and CDR2 SQIVND (reference sequence). The CDR3 is 15 residues long. CDR3 region: CASNQMATIGNTIYF. The CDR3 nucleotides are TGTGCCAGTAATCAAATGGCCACGATCGGAAACACCATATATTTT.

The rearrangement links TRBV2 to TRBJ1-4, with D uncertain. V gave up 2 bases and J gave up 7 bases, with 14 bases separating them. Germline V gene lookup returns CDR1 SNHLY and CDR2 FYNNEI. This CDR3 has 15 residues. CDR3 in amino acids: CASSESGSRGEKLFF. The CDR3, as DNA: TGTGCCAGCAGTGAATCTGGCTCTCGAGGTGAAAAACTGTTTTTT.

The rearrangement uses TRBV19 and TRBJ2-3, with 11 bases matching TRBD2. V gave up 8 bases and J gave up 5 bases; unmatched junction bases: 9. The germline gives CDR1 LNHDA, CDR2 SQIVND (reference sequence). The CDR3 runs to 15 residues. The CDR3 loop reads CASGTSGQPGDTQYF. CDR3 in DNA: TGTGCCAGTGGGACTAGCGGACAACCCGGAGATACGCAGTATTTT.

The V and J genes are TRBV4-1 and TRBJ1-2; tentative D call: TRBD1 (6 bases). Germline-derived CDR1 and CDR2 are MGHRA and YSYEKL. Trimming pared 1 base from V and 4 bases from J, leaving 13 bases between. The CDR3 has 15 amino acids. This CDR3 reads CASSQALDRPYGYTF. CDR3 sequence (DNA): TGCGCCAGCAGCCAAGCGCTGGACAGACCCTATGGCTACACCTTC.